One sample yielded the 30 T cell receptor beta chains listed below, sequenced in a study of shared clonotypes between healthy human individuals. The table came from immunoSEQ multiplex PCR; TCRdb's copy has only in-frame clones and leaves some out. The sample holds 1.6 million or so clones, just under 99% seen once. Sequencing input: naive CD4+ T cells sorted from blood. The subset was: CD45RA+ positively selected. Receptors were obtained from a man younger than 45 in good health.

CDR3 in amino acids: CASSPLTSGSYNEQFF. CDR3 nucleotides: TGTGCCAGCTCACCACTGACTAGCGGGTCATACAATGAGCAGTTCTTC. The chain has TRBV18 and TRBJ2-1; 10 positions agree with TRBD2. After removal of 1 base from V and 4 bases from J, the junction contained 4 bases not matched to a gene. This CDR3 contains 16 residues. Germline V gene lookup returns CDR1 KGHSH and CDR2 LQKENI.

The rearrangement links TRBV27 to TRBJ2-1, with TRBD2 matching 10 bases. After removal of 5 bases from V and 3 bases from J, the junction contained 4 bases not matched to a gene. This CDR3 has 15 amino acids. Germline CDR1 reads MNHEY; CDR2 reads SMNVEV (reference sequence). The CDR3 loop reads CASSQASGGYNEQFF. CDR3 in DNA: TGTGCCAGCAGTCAAGCTAGCGGGGGCTACAATGAGCAGTTCTTC.

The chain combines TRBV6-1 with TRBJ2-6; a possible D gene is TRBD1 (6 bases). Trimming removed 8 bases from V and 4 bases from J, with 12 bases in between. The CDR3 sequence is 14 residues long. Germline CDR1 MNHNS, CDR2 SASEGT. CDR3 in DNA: TGTGCCAGCCGTCCAGGGGTCGGGGCCAACGTCCTGACTTTC. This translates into CASRPGVGANVLTF.

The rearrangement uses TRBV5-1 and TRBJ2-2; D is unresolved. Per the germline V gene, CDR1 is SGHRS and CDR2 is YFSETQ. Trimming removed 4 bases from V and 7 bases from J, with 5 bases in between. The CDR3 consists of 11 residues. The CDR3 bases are TGCGCCAGCAGCAAGGGCGGGGAGCTGTTTTTT. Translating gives CASSKGGELFF.

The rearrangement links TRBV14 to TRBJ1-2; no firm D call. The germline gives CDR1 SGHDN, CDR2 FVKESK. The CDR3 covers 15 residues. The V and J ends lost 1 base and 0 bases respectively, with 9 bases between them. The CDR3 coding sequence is TGTGCCAGCAGCCAAGCCTTGGGGTCTAACTATGGCTACACCTTC. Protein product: CASSQALGSNYGYTF.

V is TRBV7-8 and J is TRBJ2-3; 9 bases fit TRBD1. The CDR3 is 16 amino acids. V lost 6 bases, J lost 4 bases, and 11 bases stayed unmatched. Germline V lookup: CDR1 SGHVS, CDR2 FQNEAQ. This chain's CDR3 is CASRKGRDRDADTQYF. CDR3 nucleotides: TGTGCCAGCAGGAAGGGTAGGGACAGGGACGCAGATACGCAGTATTTT.

CDR3 loop: CATRQDNSNQPQHF. As DNA, the CDR3 is TGTGCCACACGACAGGATAATAGCAATCAGCCCCAGCATTTT. This chain connects TRBV28 to TRBJ1-5; D is perhaps TRBD1 (6 bases). The V end was cut by 10 bases, the J end by 0 bases, with 13 bases between. The CDR3 is 14 residues long. CDR1 is MDHEN and CDR2 is SYDVKM in the germline V gene.

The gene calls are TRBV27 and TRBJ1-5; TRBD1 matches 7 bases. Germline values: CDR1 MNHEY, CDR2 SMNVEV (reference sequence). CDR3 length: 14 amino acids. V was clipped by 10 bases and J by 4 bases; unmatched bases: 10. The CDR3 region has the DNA TGTGCCAACCCCAGGGGGGTTGGGAATCAGCCCCAGCATTTT. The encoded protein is CANPRGVGNQPQHF.

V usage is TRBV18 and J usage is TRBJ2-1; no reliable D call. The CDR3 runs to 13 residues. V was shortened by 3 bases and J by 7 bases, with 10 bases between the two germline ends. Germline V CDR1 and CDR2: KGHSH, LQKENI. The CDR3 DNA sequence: TGTGCCAGCTCACCCCAAAGCCATAATGAGCAGTTCTTC. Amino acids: CASSPQSHNEQFF.

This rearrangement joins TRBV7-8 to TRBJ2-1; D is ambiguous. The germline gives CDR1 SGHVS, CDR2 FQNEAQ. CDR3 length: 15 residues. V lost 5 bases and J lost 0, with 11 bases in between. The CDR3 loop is CASSPRLSSYNEQFF. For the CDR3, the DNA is TGTGCCAGCAGCCCCCGACTGAGCTCCTACAATGAGCAGTTCTTC. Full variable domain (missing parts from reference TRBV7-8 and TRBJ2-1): GAGVSQSPRYKVAKRGQDVALRCDPISGHVSLFWYQQALGQGPEFLTYFQNEAQLDKSGLPSDRFFAERPEGSVSTLKIQRTQQEDSAVYLCASSPRLSSYNEQFFGPGTRLTVL.

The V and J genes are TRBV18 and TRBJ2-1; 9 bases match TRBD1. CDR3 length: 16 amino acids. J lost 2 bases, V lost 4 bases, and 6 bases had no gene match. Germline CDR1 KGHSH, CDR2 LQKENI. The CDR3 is CASSRTGTGPYNEQFF. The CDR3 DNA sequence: TGTGCCAGCTCACGAACCGGGACAGGGCCCTACAATGAGCAGTTCTTC.

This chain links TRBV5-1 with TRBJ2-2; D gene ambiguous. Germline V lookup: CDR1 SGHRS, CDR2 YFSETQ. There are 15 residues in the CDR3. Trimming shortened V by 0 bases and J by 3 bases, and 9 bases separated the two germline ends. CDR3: CASSLDGRHTGELFF. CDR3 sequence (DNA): TGCGCCAGCAGCTTGGACGGCAGGCACACCGGGGAGCTGTTTTTT.

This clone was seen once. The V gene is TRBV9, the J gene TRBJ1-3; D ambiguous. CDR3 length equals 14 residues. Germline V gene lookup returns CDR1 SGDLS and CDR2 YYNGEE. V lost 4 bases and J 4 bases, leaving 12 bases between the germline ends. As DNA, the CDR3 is TGTGCCAGCAGCTCCCGGACGGTCGGAAACACCATATATTTT. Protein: CASSSRTVGNTIYF.

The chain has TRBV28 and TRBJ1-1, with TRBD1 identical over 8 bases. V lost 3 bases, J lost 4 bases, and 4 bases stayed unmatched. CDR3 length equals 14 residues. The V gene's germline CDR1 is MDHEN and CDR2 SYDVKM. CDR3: CASSFGQGVTEAFF. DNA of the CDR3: TGTGCCAGCAGTTTCGGACAGGGAGTCACTGAAGCTTTCTTT.

The CDR3 spells CASGHGDTQYF. CDR3 sequence (DNA): TGTGCCAGCGGACACGGGGATACGCAGTATTTT. The chain combines TRBV11-2 with TRBJ2-3, with a tentative D call TRBD1 (5 bases). The CDR3 has 11 residues. The V end was cut by 8 bases, the J end by 6 bases, with 9 bases between. Germline CDR1 and CDR2: SGHAT and FQNNGV.

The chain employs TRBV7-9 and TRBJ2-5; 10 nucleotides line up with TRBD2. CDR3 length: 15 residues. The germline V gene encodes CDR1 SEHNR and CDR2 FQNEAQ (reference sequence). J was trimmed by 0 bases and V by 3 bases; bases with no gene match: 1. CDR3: CASSFSGRNQETQYF. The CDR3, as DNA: TGTGCCAGCAGCTTTAGCGGGAGGAACCAAGAGACCCAGTACTTC.

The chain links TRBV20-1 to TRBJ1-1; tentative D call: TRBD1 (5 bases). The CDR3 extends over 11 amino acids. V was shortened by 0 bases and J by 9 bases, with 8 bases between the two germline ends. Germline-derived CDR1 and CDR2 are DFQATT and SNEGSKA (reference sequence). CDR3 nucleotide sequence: TGCAGTGCTAGAGATGGGGGAAAAGCTTTCTTT. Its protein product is CSARDGGKAFF.

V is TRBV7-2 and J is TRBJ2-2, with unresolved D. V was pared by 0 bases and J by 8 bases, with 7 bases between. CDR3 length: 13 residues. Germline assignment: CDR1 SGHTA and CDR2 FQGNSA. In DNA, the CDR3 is TGTGCCAGCAGCTTAGCCCTTAGAGGGGAGCTGTTTTTT. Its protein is CASSLALRGELFF.

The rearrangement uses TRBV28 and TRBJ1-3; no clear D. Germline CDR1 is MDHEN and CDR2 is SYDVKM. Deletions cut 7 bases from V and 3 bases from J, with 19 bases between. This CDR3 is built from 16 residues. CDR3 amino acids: CASTLGGRLGGNTIYF. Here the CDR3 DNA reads TGTGCCAGCACCCTTGGTGGCAGGCTTGGTGGAAACACCATATATTTT. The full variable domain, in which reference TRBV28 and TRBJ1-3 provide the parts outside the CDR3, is DVKVTQSSRYLVKRTGEKVFLECVQDMDHENMFWYRQDPGLGLRLIYFSYDVKMKEKGDIPEGYSVSREKKERFSLILESASTNQTSMYLCASTLGGRLGGNTIYFGEGSWLTVV.

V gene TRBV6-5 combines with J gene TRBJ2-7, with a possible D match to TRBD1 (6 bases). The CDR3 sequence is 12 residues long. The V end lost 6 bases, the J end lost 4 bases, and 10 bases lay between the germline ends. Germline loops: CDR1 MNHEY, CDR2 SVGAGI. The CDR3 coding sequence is TGTGCCAGCAGGGCAGGGGTATACGAGCAGTACTTC. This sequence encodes CASRAGVYEQYF.

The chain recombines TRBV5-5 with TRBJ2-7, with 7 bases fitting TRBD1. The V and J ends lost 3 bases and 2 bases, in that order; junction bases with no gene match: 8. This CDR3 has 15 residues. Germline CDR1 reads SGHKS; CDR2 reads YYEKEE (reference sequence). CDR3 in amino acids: CASSYTTGLPYEQYF. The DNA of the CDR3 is TGTGCCAGCAGCTACACGACAGGGCTTCCCTACGAGCAGTACTTC.

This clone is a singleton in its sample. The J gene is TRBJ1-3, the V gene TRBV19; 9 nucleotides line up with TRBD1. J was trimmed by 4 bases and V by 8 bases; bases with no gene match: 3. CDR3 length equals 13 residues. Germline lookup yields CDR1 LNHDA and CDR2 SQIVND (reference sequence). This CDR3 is CASGTGIGNTIYF. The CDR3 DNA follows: TGTGCCAGTGGGACAGGGATAGGAAACACCATATATTTT. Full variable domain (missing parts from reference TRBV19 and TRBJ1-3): DGGITQSPKYLFRKEGQNVTLSCEQNLNHDAMYWYRQDPGQGLRLIYYSQIVNDFQKGDIAEGYSVSREKKESFPLTVTSAQKNPTAFYLCASGTGIGNTIYFGEGSWLTVV.

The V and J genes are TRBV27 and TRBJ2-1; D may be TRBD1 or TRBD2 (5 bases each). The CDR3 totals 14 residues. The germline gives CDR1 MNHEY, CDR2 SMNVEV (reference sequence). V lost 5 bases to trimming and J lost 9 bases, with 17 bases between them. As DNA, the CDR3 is TGTGCCAGCAGTGGGACCCGTGTCCTCAGTGAGCAGTTCTTC. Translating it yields CASSGTRVLSEQFF.

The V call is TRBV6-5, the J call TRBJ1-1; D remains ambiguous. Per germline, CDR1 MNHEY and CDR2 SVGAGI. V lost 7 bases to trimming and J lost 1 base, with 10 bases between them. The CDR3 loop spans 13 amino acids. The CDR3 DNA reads TGTGCCAGCAAGACCCCGGGGAACACTGAAGCTTTCTTT. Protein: CASKTPGNTEAFF.

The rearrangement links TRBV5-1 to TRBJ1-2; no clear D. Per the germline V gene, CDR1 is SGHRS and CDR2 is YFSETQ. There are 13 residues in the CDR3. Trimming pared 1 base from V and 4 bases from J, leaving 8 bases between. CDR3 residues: CASSLSEFYGYTF. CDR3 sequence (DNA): TGCGCCAGCAGCTTGTCAGAATTCTATGGCTACACCTTC.

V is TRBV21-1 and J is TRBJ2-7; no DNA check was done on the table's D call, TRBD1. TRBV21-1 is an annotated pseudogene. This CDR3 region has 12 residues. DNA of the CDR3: TGTGCCAGCAGCAACCACAACTACGAGCAGTACTTC. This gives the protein CASSNHNYEQYF.

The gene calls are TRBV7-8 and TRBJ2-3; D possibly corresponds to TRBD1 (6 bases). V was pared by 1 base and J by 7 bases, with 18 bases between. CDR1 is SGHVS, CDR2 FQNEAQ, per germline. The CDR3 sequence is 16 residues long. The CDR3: CASSLGGQGNLHTQYF. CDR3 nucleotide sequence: TGTGCCAGCAGCTTAGGTGGGCAGGGGAATCTACATACGCAGTATTTT.

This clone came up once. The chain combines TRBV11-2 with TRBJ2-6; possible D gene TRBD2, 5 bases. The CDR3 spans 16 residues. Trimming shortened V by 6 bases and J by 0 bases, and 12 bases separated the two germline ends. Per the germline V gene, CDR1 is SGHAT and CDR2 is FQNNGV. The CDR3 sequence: CASRSEGFSGANVLTF. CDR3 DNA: TGTGCCAGCAGATCCGAGGGTTTCTCTGGGGCCAACGTCCTGACTTTC.

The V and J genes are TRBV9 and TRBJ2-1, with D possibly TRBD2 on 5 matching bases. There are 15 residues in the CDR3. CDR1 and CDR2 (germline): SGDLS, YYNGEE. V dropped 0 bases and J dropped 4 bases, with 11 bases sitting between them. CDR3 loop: CASSVAAGGYNEQFF. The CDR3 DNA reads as TGTGCCAGCAGCGTAGCGGCGGGCGGGTACAATGAGCAGTTCTTC.

Written as DNA, the CDR3 is TGTGCCAGTAGTACTGGTCGGCAGGGGCGCGGGATATACGAGCAGTACTTC. This sequence encodes CASSTGRQGRGIYEQYF. The chain couples TRBV19 to TRBJ2-7; D is tentatively TRBD1 or TRBD2 (6 bases each). Germline V CDR1 and CDR2: LNHDA, SQIVND (reference sequence). V was trimmed by 4 bases and J by 4 bases, leaving 23 bases between them. CDR3 length: 17 residues. Full variable domain (missing parts from reference TRBV19 and TRBJ2-7): DGGITQSPKYLFRKEGQNVTLSCEQNLNHDAMYWYRQDPGQGLRLIYYSQIVNDFQKGDIAEGYSVSREKKESFPLTVTSAQKNPTAFYLCASSTGRQGRGIYEQYFGPGTRLTVT.